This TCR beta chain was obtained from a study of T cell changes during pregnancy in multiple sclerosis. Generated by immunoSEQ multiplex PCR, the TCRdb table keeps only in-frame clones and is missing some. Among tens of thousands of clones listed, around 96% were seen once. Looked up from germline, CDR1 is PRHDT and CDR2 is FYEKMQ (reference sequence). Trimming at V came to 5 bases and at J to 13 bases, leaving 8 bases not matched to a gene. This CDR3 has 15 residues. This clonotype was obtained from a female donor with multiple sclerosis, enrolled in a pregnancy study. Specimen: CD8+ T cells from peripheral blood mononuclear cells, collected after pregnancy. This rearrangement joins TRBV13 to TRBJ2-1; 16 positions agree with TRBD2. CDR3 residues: CASSQGTSGRAGQFF. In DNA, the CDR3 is TGTGCCAGCAGCCAGGGGACTAGCGGGAGGGCCGGACAGTTCTTC.